The clone carrying this T cell receptor (beta chain) was seen a handful of times. Its antigen is undetermined. The CDR3 runs 15 residues. Germline CDR1 SGHNT, CDR2 YENEEA. With 2 bases clipped from V and 4 bases from J, the junction kept 5 bases outside the gene matches. The authors spiked synthetic TCR analog templates into each PCR. The assay was immunoSEQ multiplex PCR, and TCRdb's table has in-frame clones only and misses some. The table records about 35,000 clones, roughly a third of them present only once. This specimen comes from a study of PD-L1 blockade in urothelial cancer. Overall study: Tumor specimens held a median roughly 1,500 T cells. Regarding the study as a whole: More tumor-infiltrating T lymphocytes occurred in patients with durable benefit. Durable benefit accompanied greater 3-week expansion of tumor-associated blood clones.

Sequences were derived from tumor tissue, sampled before atezolizumab (anti-PD-L1) treatment. This receptor was identified in a man in his sixties with urothelial cancer. The chain recombines TRBV11-3 with TRBJ2-3; 8 bases align to TRBD2. The DNA of the CDR3 is TGTGCCAGCAGCTTAAGAGCGGGAGCTGCAGATACGCAGTATTTT. This translates into CASSLRAGAADTQYF.